What follows are 14 T cell receptor beta chains derived from one specimen sequenced in a study of CD8+ T cells in alopecia areata. The treatment denotes: oral pan-JAK inhibitor, 5-10 mg twice daily. After isolation, RNA underwent reverse transcription to generate cDNA as the sequencing template. Assay: immunoSEQ multiplex PCR; the TCRdb copy retains only in-frame clones and omits some. The table includes roughly 190,000 clones, about 60% detected once. Sequencing used CD4+ T cells sorted from blood, obtained at week 4, from a patient treated with tofacitinib. The receptors shown here come from a human donor with alopecia areata.

The V gene is TRBV27, the J gene TRBJ2-3, with D possibly TRBD1 on 6 matching bases. Germline V gives CDR1 MNHEY, CDR2 SMNVEV (reference sequence). The germline V and J ends were trimmed by 3 bases and 6 bases, with 7 bases remaining between them. This CDR3 has 12 amino acids. DNA of the CDR3: TGTGCCAGCAGTTTTGGGGGCGATACGCAGTATTTT. This translates into CASSFGGDTQYF.

The rearrangement uses TRBV7-9 and TRBJ1-5, with 7 nucleotides matching TRBD1. Germline CDR1 is SEHNR and CDR2 is FQNEAQ (reference sequence). This CDR3 is 15 amino acids long. V shed 5 bases, J shed 4 bases, and the junction held 8 bases outside the gene matches. The DNA for the CDR3 is TGTGCCAGCAGCCCTCAGGGGGGCGGAAATCAGCCCCAGCATTTT. Its protein product is CASSPQGGGNQPQHF. The variable domain in full, with the rest retrieved from reference TRBV7-9 and TRBJ1-5, is DTGVSQNPRHKITKRGQNVTFRCDPISEHNRLYWYRQTLGQGPEFLTYFQNEAQLEKSRLLSDRFSAERPKGSFSTLEIQRTEQGDSAMYLCASSPQGGGNQPQHFGDGTRLSIL.

The chain employs TRBV2 and TRBJ1-4; 7 bases are shared with TRBD1. Germline lookup yields CDR1 SNHLY and CDR2 FYNNEI. This CDR3 has 13 residues. Trimming took 7 bases from V and 7 from J; bases not matched to a gene: 6. CDR3 nucleotides: TGTGCCAGCATCTGGGACAGCAGTGAAAAACTGTTTTTT. Amino acid sequence: CASIWDSSEKLFF.

The CDR3 is CASSHDRNNEKLFF. The DNA of the CDR3 is TGTGCCAGCAGTCACGACAGAAATAATGAAAAACTGTTTTTT. The rearrangement links TRBV27 to TRBJ1-4; perhaps TRBD1 as D (5 bases). The germline V and J ends were trimmed by 5 bases and 4 bases, with 11 bases remaining between them. The length of the CDR3 is 14 residues. Germline lookup yields CDR1 MNHEY and CDR2 SMNVEV (reference sequence). The full variable domain, rest sourced from reference TRBV27 and TRBJ1-4, is EAQVTQNPRYLITVTGKKLTVTCSQNMNHEYMSWYRQDPGLGLRQIYYSMNVEVTDKGDVPEGYKVSRKEKRNFPLILESPSPNQTSLYFCASSHDRNNEKLFFGSGTQLSVL.

The gene calls are TRBV30 and TRBJ1-1, with D perhaps TRBD1 (5 bases). The CDR3 contains 13 residues. Germline CDR1 reads GTSNPN; CDR2 reads SVGIG (reference sequence). Trimming removed 3 bases at V and 3 bases at J, with 11 bases between. This CDR3 is CAWRPRVDTEAFF. The CDR3 DNA follows: TGTGCCTGGAGGCCCAGGGTGGACACTGAAGCTTTCTTT.

The chain links TRBV7-2 to TRBJ2-3, with no clear D. Germline V gene sequence: CDR1 SGHTA, CDR2 FQGNSA. Trimming removed 1 base from V and 3 bases from J, with 14 bases in between. This CDR3 comprises 16 residues. The CDR3 DNA reads as TGTGCCAGCAGCTTAGTCGCCCGCCCCGCAACAGATACGCAGTATTTT. It specifies CASSLVARPATDTQYF.

This clone was recorded a few times. The chain links TRBV4-3 to TRBJ1-1; no clear D gene. V lost 0 bases to trimming and J lost 3 bases, with 5 bases between them. This CDR3 contains 13 residues. The germline V gene has CDR1 LGHNA and CDR2 YSLEER. The CDR3: CASSQDSYTEAFF. CDR3 sequence (DNA): TGCGCCAGCAGCCAAGACTCGTACACTGAAGCTTTCTTT.

The CDR3 spells CASSGQGYGYTF. The CDR3 region has the DNA TGTGCCAGCAGTGGGCAGGGCTATGGCTACACCTTC. The V call is TRBV25-1, the J call TRBJ1-2; maybe TRBD1 (5 bases). Germline V lookup: CDR1 MGHDK, CDR2 SYGVNS. V was shortened by 4 bases and J by 4 bases, with 7 bases between the two germline ends. This CDR3 region has 12 residues.

The gene calls are TRBV30 and TRBJ2-5; 8 nucleotides line up with TRBD1. Germline CDR1 reads GTSNPN; CDR2 reads SVGIG (reference sequence). CDR3 length: 15 amino acids. With 0 bases clipped from V and 4 bases from J, the junction kept 7 bases outside the gene matches. This chain's CDR3 is CAWSVPQGAAETQYF. CDR3 bases: TGTGCCTGGAGTGTACCCCAGGGGGCGGCAGAGACCCAGTACTTC.

In its sample, this clone was seen once. This rearrangement joins TRBV5-1 to TRBJ2-5, with 15 positions matching TRBD2. The length of the CDR3 is 16 residues. From germline, CDR1 is SGHRS and CDR2 YFSETQ. J was trimmed by 4 bases and V by 4 bases; bases with no gene match: 5. The CDR3: CASSPGLAGGPETQYF. The CDR3 DNA reads TGCGCCAGCAGCCCCGGACTAGCGGGGGGGCCAGAGACCCAGTACTTC.

This chain joins TRBV4-2 and TRBJ1-5; D unclear. V gave up 1 base and J gave up 1 base, with 5 bases separating them. Per the germline V gene, CDR1 is LGHNA and CDR2 is YNFKEQ. CDR3 size: 14 residues. CDR3 DNA: TGTGCCAGCAGCCAAGGCGGCAGCAATCAGCCCCAGCATTTT. It is translated as CASSQGGSNQPQHF.

This clone was recorded only once. The chain links TRBV7-2 to TRBJ2-3; 12 bases map to TRBD2. Looked up from germline, CDR1 is SGHTA and CDR2 is FQGNSA. Unmatched junction bases numbered 4, after V lost 7 bases and J lost 2 bases. This CDR3 spans 15 amino acids. This CDR3 reads CASTLAGGPTDTQYF. CDR3 DNA: TGTGCCAGCACCCTAGCGGGGGGGCCCACAGATACGCAGTATTTT.

This clone showed up just once. The chain joins TRBV5-4 to TRBJ2-5; D is unclear. V was trimmed by 5 bases and J by 2 bases, leaving 10 bases between them. Germline V gene data show CDR1 as SGHNT and CDR2 as YYREEE (reference sequence). The CDR3 length is 13 residues. CDR3 nucleotide sequence: TGTGCCAGCAGACCACAGACACAAGAGACCCAGTACTTC. Residues: CASRPQTQETQYF. The full variable domain, completed using reference TRBV5-4 and TRBJ2-5, is ETGVTQSPTHLIKTRGQQVTLRCSSQSGHNTVSWYQQALGQGPQFIFQYYREEENGRGNFPPRFSGLQFPNYSSELNVNALELDDSALYLCASRPQTQETQYFGPGTRLLVL.

The chain combines TRBV5-1 with TRBJ1-5, with TRBD1 identical over 8 bases. The CDR3 is 14 residues long. J lost 7 bases, V lost 4 bases, and 7 bases had no gene match. The germline V gene encodes CDR1 SGHRS and CDR2 YFSETQ. The CDR3 DNA follows: TGCGCCAGCAGCGCCGGGACAGGTAACCAGCCCCAGCATTTT. The encoded protein is CASSAGTGNQPQHF.